This T cell receptor (beta chain) was recorded in a study of graft-versus-host responses after intestinal transplantation. Whole-study context: Every one of the recipients received anti-thymocyte globulin induction and afterwards took tacrolimus and steroids for 3 to 4 years.

The data were produced by immunoSEQ multiplex PCR, yet TCRdb's version contains in-frame clones alone and is incomplete. Of 99,000 or so clones detected, roughly 87% appear once; the ten largest clones hold about 1%. This CDR3 region has 17 residues. J lost 4 bases, V lost 0 bases, and 7 bases had no gene match. Per the germline V gene, CDR1 is SGHRS and CDR2 is YFSETQ. In regard to this clone: What it recognizes is unknown.

The specimen comprised unstimulated CD4+ T cells sorted from spleen or lymph node cells, sampled before intestinal transplant. The rearrangement joins TRBV5-1 to TRBJ2-1, with 10 bases that match TRBD2. This clonotype was obtained from a human donor who received an intestinal transplant. Here the CDR3 reads CASSLGLAGAGYNEQFF. CDR3 in DNA: TGCGCCAGCAGCTTGGGCCTAGCGGGGGCCGGATACAATGAGCAGTTCTTC.